The 14 T cell receptor beta chains below come from one sample, sequenced in a study of glioma-infiltrating T cells. TCR alpha and beta CDR3 regions were amplified from RNA using iRepertoire nested multiplex PCR. Each CDR3 protein gets one entry after TCRdb re-called the multiplex PCR reads with MiXCR. The sample has 150,000 or so distinct CDR3 sequences, about two fifths seen once; the top ten hold around 18%. The sequenced material came from glioma tissue, nonneoplastic brain tissue, or PBMCs (not recorded which). These receptors were taken from a human donor with low-grade glioma or glioblastoma, undergoing nonglioma brain surgery, or in good health (not recorded which).

The sample holds a few counts of this clonotype. The CDR3 protein is CSAPRTSGRTGEQYF. CDR3 sequence (DNA): TGCAGTGCTCCCCGGACTAGCGGGAGGACGGGGGAGCAGTACTTC. The genes are TRBV20-1 and TRBJ2-7; TRBD2 matches at 14 bases. The CDR3 has 15 residues. With V trimmed by 5 bases and J by 7 bases, 10 bases remained unmatched. Germline lookup yields CDR1 DFQATT and CDR2 SNEGSKA (reference sequence).

CDR3 DNA sequence: TGTGCCAGCAGAAGTGGGGTCTCCGGCGGGGATACGCAGTATTTT. It encodes CASRSGVSGGDTQYF. The rearrangement links TRBV6-1 to TRBJ2-3; D perhaps matches TRBD2 (5 bases). This CDR3 contains 15 residues. V gave up 6 bases and J gave up 6 bases, with 19 bases separating them. Germline-derived CDR1 and CDR2 are MNHNS and SASEGT.

This clonotype was recorded at least ten times. This rearrangement joins TRBV6-1 to TRBJ1-1; D ambiguous. CDR3 length equals 13 residues. V was clipped by 7 bases and J by 0 bases, with 9 bases between them. Per germline, CDR1 MNHNS and CDR2 SASEGT. The CDR3, as DNA: TGTGCCAGCAAAGCAGGAATGAACACTGAAGCTTTCTTT. This codes for CASKAGMNTEAFF.

This clonotype was detected only once. The genes are TRBV6-6 and TRBJ2-2, with TRBD1 as a possible D gene (5 bases). This CDR3 has 13 residues. Trimming left V 7 bases short and J 4 bases short, with 10 bases between. Per the germline V gene, CDR1 is MNHNY and CDR2 is SVGAGI (reference sequence). This CDR3 reads CASTDSPTGELFF. The CDR3, as DNA: TGTGCCAGCACTGACAGCCCCACCGGGGAGCTGTTTTTT.

V usage is TRBV7-2 and J usage is TRBJ2-1; D is possibly TRBD2 (5 bases). There are 14 residues in the CDR3. With 0 bases removed from V and 9 bases from J, the gap between germline ends came to 12 bases. Germline V gene lookup returns CDR1 SGHTA and CDR2 FQGNSA. The CDR3 protein is CASSLAGVSSEQFF. The CDR3 DNA sequence: TGTGCCAGCAGCTTAGCGGGAGTCAGTTCTGAGCAGTTCTTC.

This chain connects TRBV6-5 to TRBJ1-5; D possibly corresponds to TRBD1 (5 bases). Trimming left V 6 bases short and J 1 base short, with 7 bases between. The germline gives CDR1 MNHEY, CDR2 SVGAGI. The CDR3 runs to 13 residues. CDR3 amino acids: CASRPGSNQPQHF. Written as DNA, the CDR3 is TGTGCCAGCAGACCAGGGAGCAATCAGCCCCAGCATTTT.

Notes on this clonotype: At one of its ends the junction is not consistent with the germline gene, which may arise from a read error. This chain links TRBV5-1 with TRBJ2-1; possibly TRBD1 for D (6 bases). The CDR3 is 15 residues long. The germline gives CDR1 SGHRS, CDR2 YFSETQ. CDR3 amino acids: CARSLVGGAYNEQFF. The CDR3 coding sequence is TGCGCCCGCAGCTTAGTAGGGGGAGCCTACAATGAGCAGTTCTTC.

On this clonotype itself: The junction shows a germline mismatch at one end, possibly a read error. This rearrangement joins TRBV10-2 to TRBJ1-3; a weak D match, TRBD1 (5 bases). The CDR3 has 12 residues. The V gene's germline CDR1 is WSHSY and CDR2 SAAADI. CDR3 nucleotides: TGTGCGAGCAGGGTCAGTGGAAACACCATATATTTT. This gives the protein CASRVSGNTIYF.

This rearrangement joins TRBV6-1 to TRBJ2-2, with 13 bases fitting TRBD2. Trimming took 6 bases from V and 6 from J; bases not matched to a gene: 4. Looked up from germline, CDR1 is MNHNS and CDR2 is SASEGT. This CDR3 region has 15 residues. Written as DNA, the CDR3 is TGTGCCAGCAGGCGGGGACTAGCGGGGTCCGGGGAGCTGTTTTTT. Residues: CASRRGLAGSGELFF.

The chain links TRBV2 to TRBJ2-3; D not certain. The V end was cut by 4 bases, the J end by 1 base, with 3 bases between. The germline V gene has CDR1 SNHLY and CDR2 FYNNEI. The CDR3 consists of 12 residues. CDR3 residues: CASSVGTDTQYF. CDR3 DNA: TGTGCCAGCAGTGTGGGCACAGATACGCAGTATTTT.

Note on this clonotype: The junction departs from germline at one end; a sequencing error may be responsible. The V call is TRBV7-2, the J call TRBJ2-5; D call uncertain. The germline V gene encodes CDR1 SGHTA and CDR2 FQGNSA. This CDR3 region has 12 residues. The CDR3 protein is CARSWVGSGQYF. In DNA form, the CDR3 reads TGTGCCCGCAGCTGGGTAGGATCTGGGCAGTACTTC.

This clonotype was seen a few times. V gene TRBV28 combines with J gene TRBJ1-5; no firm D call. Germline V gene lookup returns CDR1 MDHEN and CDR2 SYDVKM. The CDR3 contains 14 residues. Between the trimmed V and J ends, which lost 5 bases and 0 bases, there was a span of 8 bases. CDR3 in amino acids: CASSTPGSNQPQHF. Written as DNA, the CDR3 is TGTGCCAGCAGTACCCCGGGTAGCAATCAGCCCCAGCATTTT.

The chain links TRBV19 to TRBJ2-1; D is unclear. V was pared by 5 bases and J by 4 bases, with 15 bases between. The V gene's germline CDR1 is LNHDA and CDR2 SQIVND (reference sequence). The CDR3 is 15 residues long. The CDR3: CASSPGASYYNEQFF. The CDR3 region has the DNA TGTGCCAGTAGTCCAGGTGCGTCATATTACAATGAGCAGTTCTTC. The whole variable domain, remainder taken from reference TRBV19 and TRBJ2-1, is DGGITQSPKYLFRKEGQNVTLSCEQNLNHDAMYWYRQDPGQGLRLIYYSQIVNDFQKGDIAEGYSVSREKKESFPLTVTSAQKNPTAFYLCASSPGASYYNEQFFGPGTRLTVL.

In its sample, this clonotype was seen a few times. V gene TRBV7-8 combines with J gene TRBJ1-1, with D hard to call. Germline CDR1 and CDR2: SGHVS and FQNEAQ. This CDR3 has 12 residues. The V end lost 8 bases, the J end lost 1 base, and 8 bases lay between the germline ends. The CDR3, as DNA: TGTGCCAGCGGAACGGCGAACACTGAAGCTTTCTTT. This encodes CASGTANTEAFF.